This T cell receptor (beta chain) was sequenced for a study of cytomegalovirus exposure and HLA in healthy donors. Regarding the study as a whole: Most TCRs appeared rarely, but some public TCRs recurred in many donors. 87-base-pair reads could not separate some V segments, including TRBV6-2 and TRBV6-3.

This CDR3 comprises 16 residues. V was pared by 1 base and J by 4 bases, with 3 bases of the junction left unmatched. From germline, CDR1 is LGHNA and CDR2 YNFKEQ. With 60 Vbeta and 13 Jbeta primers, the PCR was carried out. Profiling relied on immunoSEQ multiplex PCR, and the TCRdb table lists in-frame clones only, not all of them. The sample records 100,000 to 150,000 clones, around 70% being singletons. A note on this clone: Its antigen remains unidentified.

Those who donated were healthy bone marrow donors. The rearrangement links TRBV4-2 to TRBJ2-3, with TRBD2 matching over 12 bases. This receptor was identified in a human donor in good health. The material sequenced was PBMCs. CDR3 in amino acids: CASSQGSSGGADTQYF. The CDR3 region has the DNA TGTGCCAGCAGCCAAGGATCTAGCGGGGGGGCAGATACGCAGTATTTT.